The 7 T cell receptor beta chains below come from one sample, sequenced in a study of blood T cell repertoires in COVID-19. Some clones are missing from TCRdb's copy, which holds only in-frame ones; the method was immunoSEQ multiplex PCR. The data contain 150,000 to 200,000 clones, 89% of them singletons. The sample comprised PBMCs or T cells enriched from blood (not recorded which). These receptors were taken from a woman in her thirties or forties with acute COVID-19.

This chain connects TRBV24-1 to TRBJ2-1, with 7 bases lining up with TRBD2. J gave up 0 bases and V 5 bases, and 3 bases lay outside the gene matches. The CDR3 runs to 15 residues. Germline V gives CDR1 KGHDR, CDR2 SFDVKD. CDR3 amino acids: CATSVAGDSYNEQFF. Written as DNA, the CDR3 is TGTGCCACCAGTGTTGCGGGGGACTCCTACAATGAGCAGTTCTTC.

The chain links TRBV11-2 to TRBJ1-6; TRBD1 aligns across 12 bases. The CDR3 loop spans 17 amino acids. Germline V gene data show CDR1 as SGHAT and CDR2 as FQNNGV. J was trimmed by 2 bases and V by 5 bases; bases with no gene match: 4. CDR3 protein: CASSPGQGAPYNSPLHF. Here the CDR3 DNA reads TGTGCCAGCAGCCCGGGACAGGGGGCACCCTATAATTCACCCCTCCACTTT.

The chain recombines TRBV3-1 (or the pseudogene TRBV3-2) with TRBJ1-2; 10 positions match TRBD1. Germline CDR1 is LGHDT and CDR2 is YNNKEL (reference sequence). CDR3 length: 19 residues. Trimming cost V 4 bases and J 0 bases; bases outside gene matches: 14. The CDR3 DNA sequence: TGTGCCAGCAGCCCGGGGACAGGGGTAACTTCACCCCCTAACTATGGCTACACCTTC. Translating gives CASSPGTGVTSPPNYGYTF.

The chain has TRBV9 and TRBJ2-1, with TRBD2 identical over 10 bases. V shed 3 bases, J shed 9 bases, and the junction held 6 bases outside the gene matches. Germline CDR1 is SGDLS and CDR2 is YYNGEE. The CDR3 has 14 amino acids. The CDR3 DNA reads TGTGCCAGCAGCGCTAGCGGGAGTTGGATTGAGCAGTTCTTC. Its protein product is CASSASGSWIEQFF.

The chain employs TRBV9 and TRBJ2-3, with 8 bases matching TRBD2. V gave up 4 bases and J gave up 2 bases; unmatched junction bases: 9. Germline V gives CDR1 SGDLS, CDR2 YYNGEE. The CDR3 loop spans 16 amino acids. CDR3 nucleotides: TGTGCCAGCAGCCCCCCGGGGGGGGGAGACACAGATACGCAGTATTTT. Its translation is CASSPPGGGDTDTQYF.

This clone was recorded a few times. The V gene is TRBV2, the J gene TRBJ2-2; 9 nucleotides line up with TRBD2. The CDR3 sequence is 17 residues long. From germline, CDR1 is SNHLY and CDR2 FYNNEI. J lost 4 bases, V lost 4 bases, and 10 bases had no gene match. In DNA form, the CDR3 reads TGTGCCAGCAGTGGCGGTAGCGGGGGATGGGCCACCGGGGAGCTGTTTTTT. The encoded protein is CASSGGSGGWATGELFF.

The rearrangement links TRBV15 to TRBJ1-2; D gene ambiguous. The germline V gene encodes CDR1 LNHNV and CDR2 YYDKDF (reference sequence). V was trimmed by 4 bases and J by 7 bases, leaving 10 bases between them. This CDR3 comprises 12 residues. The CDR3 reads CATSKMTSGYTF. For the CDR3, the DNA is TGTGCCACCAGCAAGATGACATCTGGCTACACCTTC.